The entry below gives a single T cell receptor beta chain sequence along with its context. No cognate antigen has been identified for it. Per-base quality was not reported, and no clone a single base away is much larger than it. Libraries were built with the immunoSEQ multiplex PCR assay. TCRdb provides this immuneACCESS table in a form limited to in-frame rearrangements. Some clones are lacking; in checked studies, under half of them reflect an unresolved V gene, and why the rest are absent is not known. The sample has 120,000 to 150,000 clones on record, 85% to 95% of them singletons. 10% to 15% of the sample goes to the ten largest clones. The record originates from a study of control samples from healthy donors and cancer patients (dated by TCRdb to about 2020). The CDR3, cysteine through phenylalanine, is 16 amino acids long. CDR3 DNA only is kept here, 48 bases in frame from base 1. The V end gives up 2 bases and the J end 5 bases, leaving 6 bases in the junction not matched to a gene. The germline V gene yields MNHNS for CDR1 and SASEGT for CDR2.

This chain is built from TRBV6-1 and TRBJ1-5; TRBD1 matches 10 bases in the middle. Material: blood. The sequence came from a man aged 40-50 years in good health. The CDR3: CASSELRQGADQPQHF. The DNA reads TGTGCCAGCAGTGAATTAAGACAGGGGGCTGATCAGCCCCAGCATTTT.